This entry lists 5 T cell receptor beta chains sequenced from one sample in a study of cytomegalovirus exposure and HLA in healthy donors. Assay: immunoSEQ multiplex PCR; the TCRdb copy retains only in-frame clones and omits some. The repertoire consists of about 200,000 clones, with 65% to 90% occurring once and the leading ten covering roughly an eighth. Sequencing was done on a sample of PBMCs. Receptors originate from a woman aged 30 to 39 in good health and CMV-seropositive.

The J gene is TRBJ2-1, the V gene TRBV7-2, with D uncertain. The CDR3 consists of 12 residues. Deletions cut 3 bases from V and 12 bases from J, with 12 bases between. Germline CDR1 SGHTA, CDR2 FQGNSA. The CDR3 sequence: CASSLLGRGQFF. The CDR3, as DNA: TGTGCCAGCAGCTTGCTGGGCCGTGGGCAGTTCTTC.

This clone was found many times. The V call is TRBV27, the J call TRBJ1-5, with TRBD1 matching over 7 bases. CDR3 size: 15 residues. J was trimmed by 5 bases and V by 3 bases; bases with no gene match: 7. CDR1 and CDR2 from the germline V gene are MNHEY and SMNVEV (reference sequence). CDR3 DNA sequence: TGTGCCAGCAGTTTTGGCAGGCAGGGGGATCAGCCCCAGCATTTT. Translating it yields CASSFGRQGDQPQHF.

This rearrangement joins TRBV11-2 to TRBJ1-2; D is perhaps TRBD1 (6 bases). The germline V gene has CDR1 SGHAT and CDR2 FQNNGV. The CDR3 is 13 residues long. Trimming left V 0 bases short and J 4 bases short, with 6 bases between. The DNA of the CDR3 is TGTGCCAGCAGCTTAGAACAGGGCTATGGCTACACCTTC. This codes for CASSLEQGYGYTF. Based on the CDR3 plus reference TRBV11-2 and TRBJ1-2, the full variable domain is EAGVAQSPRYKIIEKRQSVAFWCNPISGHATLYWYQQILGQGPKLLIQFQNNGVVDDSQLPKDRFSAERLKGVDSTLKIQPAKLEDSAVYLCASSLEQGYGYTFGSGTRLTVV.

The DNA for the CDR3 is TGTGCCAGCTCACCCACGGTTTCGGGAGCAGCAAATGAGCAGTTCTTC. It yields the protein CASSPTVSGAANEQFF. The chain carries TRBV18 and TRBJ2-1, with a tentative D call TRBD2 (6 bases). The CDR3 totals 16 residues. From germline, CDR1 is KGHSH and CDR2 LQKENI. Trimming cost V 3 bases and J 7 bases, with 19 bases left between them. Variable domain in full (rest from reference TRBV18 and TRBJ2-1): NAGVMQNPRHLVRRRGQEARLRCSPMKGHSHVYWYRQLPEEGLKFMVYLQKENIIDESGMPKERFSAEFPKEGPSILRIQQVVRGDSAAYFCASSPTVSGAANEQFFGPGTRLTVL.

The V call is TRBV18, the J call TRBJ1-2; a possible D gene is TRBD1 (6 bases). The CDR3 is 13 amino acids. V gave up 6 bases and J gave up 7 bases, with 15 bases separating them. Germline V gene lookup returns CDR1 KGHSH and CDR2 LQKENI. The CDR3: CASSGGADRGYTF. CDR3 nucleotide sequence: TGTGCCAGCTCTGGGGGCGCCGATCGTGGCTACACCTTC.